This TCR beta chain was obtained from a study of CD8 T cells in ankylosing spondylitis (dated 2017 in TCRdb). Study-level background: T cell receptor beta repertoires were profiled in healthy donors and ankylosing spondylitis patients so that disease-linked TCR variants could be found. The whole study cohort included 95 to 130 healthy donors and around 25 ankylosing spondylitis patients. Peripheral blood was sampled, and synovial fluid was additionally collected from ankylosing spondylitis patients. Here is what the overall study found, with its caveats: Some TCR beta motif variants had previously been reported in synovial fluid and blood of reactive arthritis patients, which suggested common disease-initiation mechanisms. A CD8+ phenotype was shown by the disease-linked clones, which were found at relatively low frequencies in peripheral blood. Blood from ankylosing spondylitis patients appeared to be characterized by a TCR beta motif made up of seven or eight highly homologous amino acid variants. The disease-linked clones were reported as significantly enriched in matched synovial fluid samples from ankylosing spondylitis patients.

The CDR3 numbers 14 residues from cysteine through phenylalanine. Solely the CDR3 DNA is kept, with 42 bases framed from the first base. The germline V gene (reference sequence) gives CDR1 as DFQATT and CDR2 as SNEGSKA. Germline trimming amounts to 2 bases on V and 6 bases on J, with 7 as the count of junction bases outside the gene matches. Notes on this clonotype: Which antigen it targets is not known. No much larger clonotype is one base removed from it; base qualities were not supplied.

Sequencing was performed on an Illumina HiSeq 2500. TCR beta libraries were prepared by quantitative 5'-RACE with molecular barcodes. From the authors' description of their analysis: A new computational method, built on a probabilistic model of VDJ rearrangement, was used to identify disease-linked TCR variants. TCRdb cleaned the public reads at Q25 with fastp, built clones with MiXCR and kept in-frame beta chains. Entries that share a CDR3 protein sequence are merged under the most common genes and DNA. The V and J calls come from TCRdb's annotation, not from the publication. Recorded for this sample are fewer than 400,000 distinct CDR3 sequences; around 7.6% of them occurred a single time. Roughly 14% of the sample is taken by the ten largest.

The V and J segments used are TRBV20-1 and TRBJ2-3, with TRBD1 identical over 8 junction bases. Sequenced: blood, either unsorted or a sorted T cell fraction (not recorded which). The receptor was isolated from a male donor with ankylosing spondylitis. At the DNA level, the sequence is TGCAGTGCTAGATCACCACAGGGGGAGGATACGCAGTATTTT. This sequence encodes CSARSPQGEDTQYF.